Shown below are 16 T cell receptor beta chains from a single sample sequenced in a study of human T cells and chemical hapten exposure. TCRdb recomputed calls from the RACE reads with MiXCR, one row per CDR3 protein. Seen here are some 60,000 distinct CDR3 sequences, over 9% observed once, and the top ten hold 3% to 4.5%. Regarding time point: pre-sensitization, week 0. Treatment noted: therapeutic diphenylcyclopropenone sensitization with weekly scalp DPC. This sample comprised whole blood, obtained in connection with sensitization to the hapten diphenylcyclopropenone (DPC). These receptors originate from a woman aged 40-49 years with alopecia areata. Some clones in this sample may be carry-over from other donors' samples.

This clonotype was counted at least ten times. The CDR3 bases are TGCGCCAGCAGCTTGGGGGCCGGCAACGAGCAGTACTTC. Protein: CASSLGAGNEQYF. V usage is TRBV5-1 and J usage is TRBJ2-7; D gene unclear. Between the trimmed V and J ends, which lost 0 bases and 5 bases, there was a span of 9 bases. CDR3 length: 13 amino acids. Germline loops: CDR1 SGHRS, CDR2 YFSETQ.

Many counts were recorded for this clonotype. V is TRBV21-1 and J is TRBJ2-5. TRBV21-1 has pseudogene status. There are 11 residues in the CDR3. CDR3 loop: CASRYQETQYF. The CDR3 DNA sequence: TGTGCCAGCAGATACCAAGAGACCCAGTACTTC.

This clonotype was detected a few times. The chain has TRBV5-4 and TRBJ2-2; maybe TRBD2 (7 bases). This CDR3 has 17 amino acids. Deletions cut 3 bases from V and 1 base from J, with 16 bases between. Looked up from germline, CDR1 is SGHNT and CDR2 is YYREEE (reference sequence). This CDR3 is CASSSPRRGRNTGELFF. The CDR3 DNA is TGTGCCAGCAGCTCCCCTCGGCGGGGGCGGAACACCGGGGAGCTGTTTTTT.

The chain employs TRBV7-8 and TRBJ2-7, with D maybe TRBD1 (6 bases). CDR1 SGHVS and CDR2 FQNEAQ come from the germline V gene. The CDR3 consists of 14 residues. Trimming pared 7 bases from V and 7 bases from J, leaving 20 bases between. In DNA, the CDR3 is TGTGCCAGCAACTATCGCCTACAGGGTGGTGAGCAGTACTTC. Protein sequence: CASNYRLQGGEQYF.

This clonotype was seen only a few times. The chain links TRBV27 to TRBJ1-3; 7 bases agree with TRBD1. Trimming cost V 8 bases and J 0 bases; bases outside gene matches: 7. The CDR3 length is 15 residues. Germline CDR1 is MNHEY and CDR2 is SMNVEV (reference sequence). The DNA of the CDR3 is TGTGCCAGCGGTGAGGGGGCGCCCTCTGGAAACACCATATATTTT. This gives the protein CASGEGAPSGNTIYF.

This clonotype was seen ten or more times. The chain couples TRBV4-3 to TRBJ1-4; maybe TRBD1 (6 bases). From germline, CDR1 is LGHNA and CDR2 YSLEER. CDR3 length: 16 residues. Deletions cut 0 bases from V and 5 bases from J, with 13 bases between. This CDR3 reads CASSQDQGPANEKLFF. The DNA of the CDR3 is TGCGCCAGCAGCCAAGACCAGGGGCCGGCAAATGAAAAACTGTTTTTT.

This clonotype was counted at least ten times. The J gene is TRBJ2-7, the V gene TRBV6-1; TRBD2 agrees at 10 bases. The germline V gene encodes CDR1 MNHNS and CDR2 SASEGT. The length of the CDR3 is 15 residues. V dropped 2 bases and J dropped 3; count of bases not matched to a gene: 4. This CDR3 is CASSERASGGYEQYF. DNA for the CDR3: TGTGCCAGCAGTGAAAGGGCTAGCGGGGGCTACGAGCAGTACTTC.

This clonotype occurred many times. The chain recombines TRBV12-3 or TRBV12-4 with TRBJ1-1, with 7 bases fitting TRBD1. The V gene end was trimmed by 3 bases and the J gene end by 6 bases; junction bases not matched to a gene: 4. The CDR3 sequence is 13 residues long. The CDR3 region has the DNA TGTGCCAGCAGTTTGTACAGGGGATCTGAAGCTTTCTTT. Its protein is CASSLYRGSEAFF.

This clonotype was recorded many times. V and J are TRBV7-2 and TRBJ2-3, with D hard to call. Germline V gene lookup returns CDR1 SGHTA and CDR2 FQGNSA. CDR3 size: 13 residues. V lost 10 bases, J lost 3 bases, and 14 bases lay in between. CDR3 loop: CATSRALTDTQYF. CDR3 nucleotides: TGTGCCACCTCTAGGGCTCTTACAGATACGCAGTATTTT.

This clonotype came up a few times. The CDR3 loop reads CASSLTDTQYF. The CDR3 DNA is TGTGCCAGCAGCTTGACGGATACGCAGTATTTT. V usage is TRBV7-2 and J usage is TRBJ2-3; D unresolved. CDR3 size: 11 residues. Germline V gene sequence: CDR1 SGHTA, CDR2 FQGNSA. The V end was cut by 3 bases, the J end by 6 bases, with 4 bases between.

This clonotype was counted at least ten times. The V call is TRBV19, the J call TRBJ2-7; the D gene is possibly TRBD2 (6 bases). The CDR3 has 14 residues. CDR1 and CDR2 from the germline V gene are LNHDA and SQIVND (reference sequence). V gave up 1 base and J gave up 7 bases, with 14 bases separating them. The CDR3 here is CASSIVGTGEEQYF. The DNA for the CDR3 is TGTGCCAGTAGTATAGTGGGGACGGGGGAGGAGCAGTACTTC.

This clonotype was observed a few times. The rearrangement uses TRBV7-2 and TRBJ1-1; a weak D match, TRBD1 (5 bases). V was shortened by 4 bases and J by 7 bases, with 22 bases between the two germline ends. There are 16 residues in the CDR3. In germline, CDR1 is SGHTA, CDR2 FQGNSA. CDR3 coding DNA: TGTGCCAGCAGCTCATCTAGTCCTGGAGGGAGGGGTGAAGCTTTCTTT. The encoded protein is CASSSSSPGGRGEAFF.

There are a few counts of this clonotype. The CDR3: CASSQDPHYEQYF. CDR3 sequence (DNA): TGTGCCAGCAGCCAAGATCCCCACTACGAGCAGTACTTC. V gene TRBV3-1 combines with J gene TRBJ2-7; no firm D call. CDR1 and CDR2 from the germline V gene are LGHDT and YNNKEL (reference sequence). The CDR3 loop spans 13 amino acids. Between the trimmed V and J ends, which lost 0 bases and 3 bases, there was a span of 6 bases.

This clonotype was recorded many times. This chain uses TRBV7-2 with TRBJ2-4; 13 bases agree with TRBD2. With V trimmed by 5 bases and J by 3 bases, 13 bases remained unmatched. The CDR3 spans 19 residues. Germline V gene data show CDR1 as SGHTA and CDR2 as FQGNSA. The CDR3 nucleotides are TGTGCCAGCAGCGACCCCACTAGCGGGGGGGGAGGGGGCAAAAACATTCAGTACTTC. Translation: CASSDPTSGGGGGKNIQYF.

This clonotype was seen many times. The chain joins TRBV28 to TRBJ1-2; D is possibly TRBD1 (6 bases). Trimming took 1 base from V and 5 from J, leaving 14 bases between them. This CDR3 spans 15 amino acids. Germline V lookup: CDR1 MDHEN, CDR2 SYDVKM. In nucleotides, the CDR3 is TGTGCCAGCAGTTTATCGGGGGGCGCGGTGTATGGCTACACCTTC. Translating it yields CASSLSGGAVYGYTF.

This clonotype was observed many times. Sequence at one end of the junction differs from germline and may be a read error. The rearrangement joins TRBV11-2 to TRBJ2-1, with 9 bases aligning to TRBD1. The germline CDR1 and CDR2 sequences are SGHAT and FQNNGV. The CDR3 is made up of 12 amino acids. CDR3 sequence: CASSLTEGQGLF. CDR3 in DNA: TGTGCCAGCAGCTTAACCGAGGGACAGGGTCTCTTC. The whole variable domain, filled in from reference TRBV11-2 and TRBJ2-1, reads EAGVAQSPRYKIIEKRQSVAFWCNPISGHATLYWYQQILGQGPKLLIQFQNNGVVDDSQLPKDRFSAERLKGVDSTLKIQPAKLEDSAVYLCASSLTEGQGLFGPGTRLTVL.